Below are 25 T cell receptor beta chains sequenced from a single sample in a study of OX40 agonist ivuxolimab in advanced cancers. The table came from immunoSEQ multiplex PCR; TCRdb's copy has only in-frame clones and leaves some out. The table shows more than 45,000 clones, with roughly 80% occurring only once. The sample here was CD4+ or CD8+ T cells sorted from blood, taken in a trial of the OX40 agonist ivuxolimab. These receptor sequences come from an adult with an advanced solid tumor such as melanoma, head and neck, liver or kidney cancer.

This chain connects TRBV25-1 to TRBJ1-2; D call uncertain. The germline V gene encodes CDR1 MGHDK and CDR2 SYGVNS. The CDR3 is made up of 12 amino acids. Trimming removed 5 bases from V and 8 bases from J, with 12 bases in between. CDR3 region: CASSSSTWGYTF. For the CDR3, the DNA is TGTGCCAGCAGTTCCTCCACATGGGGCTACACCTTC.

The gene calls are TRBV28 and TRBJ1-4, with D perhaps TRBD1 (5 bases). V lost 4 bases and J lost 3, with 12 bases in between. The CDR3 runs 15 residues. Germline lookup yields CDR1 MDHEN and CDR2 SYDVKM. CDR3 in amino acids: CASSSPQGSNEKLFF. DNA of the CDR3: TGTGCCAGCAGTTCCCCCCAGGGTTCTAATGAAAAACTGTTTTTT.

V is TRBV5-1 and J is TRBJ2-3; a possible D gene is TRBD2 (6 bases). The germline CDR1 and CDR2 sequences are SGHRS and YFSETQ. V was shortened by 4 bases and J by 4 bases, with 10 bases between the two germline ends. This CDR3 region has 13 residues. CDR3 sequence (DNA): TGCGCCAGCAGCCGGGACTCTGCAGATACGCAGTATTTT. This encodes CASSRDSADTQYF.

The rearrangement uses TRBV12-2 and TRBJ2-7; the DNA was not compared with TRBD2, the D call given in the table. TRBV12-2 is labeled a pseudogene. The length of the CDR3 is 18 residues. The CDR3 sequence is CASRSGLAGGLTMSEQYF. CDR3 coding DNA: TGTGCAAGTCGCTCCGGACTAGCGGGGGGCCTCACAATGTCCGAGCAGTACTTC.

The V and J genes are TRBV10-3 and TRBJ2-1; D might be TRBD1 or TRBD2, each matching 6 bases. Trimming removed 2 bases from V and 12 bases from J, with 23 bases in between. This CDR3 is built from 16 residues. Germline loops: CDR1 ENHRY, CDR2 SYGVKD. The CDR3 nucleotides are TGTGCCATCAGTGAGGGGGGCCCGGGCGGGGTGCGTGTGCAGTTCTTC. Translation: CAISEGGPGGVRVQFF.

The chain carries TRBV28 and TRBJ1-4; unclear D gene. Between the trimmed V and J ends, which lost 4 bases and 2 bases, there was a span of 8 bases. The germline V gene encodes CDR1 MDHEN and CDR2 SYDVKM. The CDR3 loop spans 14 amino acids. The CDR3 DNA is TGTGCCAGCAGTTCGACGGGTACTAATGAAAAACTGTTTTTT. Its translation: CASSSTGTNEKLFF.

This clone was picked up one time. The chain uses TRBV27 and TRBJ1-5; 9 bases are a match to TRBD1. Germline V gives CDR1 MNHEY, CDR2 SMNVEV (reference sequence). V gave up 5 bases and J gave up 4 bases; unmatched junction bases: 3. The CDR3 runs 14 residues. This CDR3 is CASSRGQGNQPQHF. The DNA for the CDR3 is TGTGCCAGCAGTCGGGGACAGGGAAATCAGCCCCAGCATTTT.

The V gene is TRBV10-2, the J gene TRBJ1-5; D possibly corresponds to TRBD1 (6 bases). V lost 0 bases and J 3 bases, leaving 12 bases between the germline ends. CDR1 and CDR2 from the germline V gene are WSHSY and SAAADI. The CDR3 is 16 residues long. The CDR3 DNA sequence: TGCGCCAGCAGTGAGTCGTCGGGACATCCCAATCAGCCCCAGCATTTT. Its protein is CASSESSGHPNQPQHF.

The chain recombines TRBV6-5 with TRBJ1-1; 8 bases align to TRBD1. The CDR3 is 13 residues long. J gave up 11 bases and V 5 bases, and 10 bases lay outside the gene matches. Per the germline V gene, CDR1 is MNHEY and CDR2 is SVGAGI. The CDR3 is CASSRGGTGGAFF. The CDR3 coding sequence is TGTGCCAGCAGTCGTGGGGGCACAGGGGGGGCTTTCTTT.

CDR3 amino acids: CASSPTGNQPQHF. The CDR3 DNA follows: TGTGCCAGCAGTCCTACAGGGAACCAGCCCCAGCATTTT. V is TRBV28 and J is TRBJ1-5; D may be TRBD1 (6 bases). The germline V gene has CDR1 MDHEN and CDR2 SYDVKM. Trimming cost V 5 bases and J 7 bases, with 12 bases left between them. There are 13 residues in the CDR3.

J is TRBJ1-5 and V is TRBV28, with no clear D. Germline CDR1 MDHEN, CDR2 SYDVKM. The CDR3 length is 14 residues. With 6 bases removed from V and 1 base from J, the gap between germline ends came to 10 bases. CDR3 in DNA: TGTGCCAGCAGCATCCCCCTAAGCAATCAGCCCCAGCATTTT. It is translated as CASSIPLSNQPQHF. The full variable domain, completed using reference TRBV28 and TRBJ1-5, is DVKVTQSSRYLVKRTGEKVFLECVQDMDHENMFWYRQDPGLGLRLIYFSYDVKMKEKGDIPEGYSVSREKKERFSLILESASTNQTSMYLCASSIPLSNQPQHFGDGTRLSIL.

This clone was seen once. This sequence joins TRBV27 and TRBJ2-7; the D is unclear. In germline, CDR1 is MNHEY, CDR2 SMNVEV (reference sequence). CDR3 size: 15 residues. V dropped 0 bases and J dropped 0 bases, with 9 bases sitting between them. The CDR3 is CASSLSVQPSYEQYF. In nucleotides, the CDR3 is TGTGCCAGCAGTTTATCGGTGCAGCCCTCCTACGAGCAGTACTTC.

This clone was seen only a few times. The rearrangement links TRBV9 to TRBJ2-7, with a possible D match to TRBD1 (6 bases). Germline-derived CDR1 and CDR2 are SGDLS and YYNGEE. Trimming removed 1 base from V and 6 bases from J, with 26 bases in between. CDR3 length: 18 amino acids. As DNA, the CDR3 is TGTGCCAGCAGCGTATCAACAGGGACCCGTTTCTCCTACGGCGAGCAGTACTTC. Residues: CASSVSTGTRFSYGEQYF.

The V call is TRBV5-1, the J call TRBJ2-3; D gene uncertain. With 1 base removed from V and 6 bases from J, the gap between germline ends came to 24 bases. The CDR3 has 18 amino acids. Germline V gives CDR1 SGHRS, CDR2 YFSETQ. This chain's CDR3 is CASSLLPNSGQSGDTQYF. The CDR3 DNA reads TGCGCCAGCAGCTTGCTTCCGAATTCAGGTCAGAGTGGGGATACGCAGTATTTT.

This chain connects TRBV5-1 to TRBJ1-1, with TRBD1 matching over 10 bases. Germline V gives CDR1 SGHRS, CDR2 YFSETQ. CDR3 length: 15 amino acids. The V segment lost 9 bases and the J segment 7 bases; nucleotides outside the gene matches: 15. CDR3 sequence reads: CATQAVPGQGSEAFF. CDR3 DNA sequence: TGCGCCACACAAGCGGTCCCGGGACAGGGGAGTGAAGCTTTCTTT.

At least ten counts were recorded for this clone. The CDR3 loop is CASSEGFTDTQYF. The CDR3 DNA reads TGCGCCAGCAGCGAGGGATTCACAGATACGCAGTATTTT. The rearrangement links TRBV5-1 to TRBJ2-3, with D possibly TRBD2 on 5 matching bases. Germline V gives CDR1 SGHRS, CDR2 YFSETQ. V dropped 4 bases and J dropped 2 bases, with 8 bases sitting between them. CDR3 size: 13 residues.

This chain links TRBV29-1 with TRBJ1-3, with D perhaps matching TRBD1 (6 bases). Looked up from germline, CDR1 is SQVTM and CDR2 is ANQGSEA. The CDR3 covers 15 residues. V shed 3 bases and J shed 4 bases, with 16 bases lying between them. The chain's CDR3 is CSVEAGQIDGNTIYF. CDR3 nucleotides: TGCAGCGTTGAGGCTGGACAGATAGACGGAAACACCATATATTTT.

The chain recombines TRBV18 with TRBJ2-7; D is uncertain. Germline CDR1 KGHSH, CDR2 LQKENI. The CDR3 extends over 12 amino acids. Trimming took off 3 bases at V and 2 bases at J, with 5 bases between the two ends. The CDR3 nucleotides are TGTGCCAGCTCACCTCAGCCCTACGAGCAGTACTTC. Amino acids: CASSPQPYEQYF.

The chain is built from TRBV6-5 and TRBJ2-7; D not certain. There are 14 residues in the CDR3. Per the germline V gene, CDR1 is MNHEY and CDR2 is SVGAGI. V was cut by 6 bases and J by 6 bases, with 18 bases left in between. The CDR3 DNA reads as TGTGCCAGCAGCTCGTCGAACCCCAGAGGCGAGCAGTACTTC. Protein: CASSSSNPRGEQYF.

The rearrangement links TRBV19 to TRBJ1-6; 8 bases line up with TRBD1. Unmatched junction bases numbered 6, after V lost 8 bases and J lost 3 bases. This CDR3 region has 15 residues. The germline V gene has CDR1 LNHDA and CDR2 SQIVND (reference sequence). The CDR3, as DNA: TGTGCCAGTGGTGAAACAGGGGGCTATAATTCACCCCTCCACTTT. The encoded protein is CASGETGGYNSPLHF.

The rearrangement links TRBV28 to TRBJ1-5; unclear D gene. Trimming left V 1 base short and J 4 bases short, with 2 bases between. Per the germline V gene, CDR1 is MDHEN and CDR2 is SYDVKM. This CDR3 is 12 amino acids long. In DNA, the CDR3 is TGTGCCAGCAGTTTATTGAATCAGCCCCAGCATTTT. Amino acid sequence: CASSLLNQPQHF.

This chain uses TRBV7-9 with TRBJ2-3, with D maybe TRBD2 (7 bases). Per germline, CDR1 SEHNR and CDR2 FQNEAQ (reference sequence). The ends were cut back, 3 bases at V and 0 bases at J, with 13 bases in the middle. This CDR3 spans 16 amino acids. The CDR3 DNA sequence: TGTGCCAGCAGCTTCGGGGGGCCTACTAGCACAGATACGCAGTATTTT. Residues: CASSFGGPTSTDTQYF.

The chain links TRBV5-1 to TRBJ2-5; D unresolved. The V and J ends lost 0 bases and 5 bases respectively, with 11 bases between them. This CDR3 is built from 14 residues. Germline loops: CDR1 SGHRS, CDR2 YFSETQ. The CDR3 nucleotides are TGCGCCAGCAGCTTGGAGGCGACCCCGGAGACCCAGTACTTC. This gives the protein CASSLEATPETQYF.

The chain combines TRBV15 with TRBJ1-2; 12 bases are shared with TRBD1. J gave up 3 bases and V 0 bases, and 8 bases lay outside the gene matches. From germline, CDR1 is LNHNV and CDR2 YYDKDF (reference sequence). CDR3 length equals 18 residues. DNA of the CDR3: TGTGCCACCAGCAGAGATCACGGGGGACAGGGGGCCTACTATGGCTACACCTTC. It yields the protein CATSRDHGGQGAYYGYTF. The whole variable domain, filled in from reference TRBV15 and TRBJ1-2, reads DAMVIQNPRYQVTQFGKPVTLSCSQTLNHNVMYWYQQKSSQAPKLLFHYYDKDFNNEADTPDNFQSRRPNTSFCFLDIRSPGLGDTAMYLCATSRDHGGQGAYYGYTFGSGTRLTVV.

This clone was seen just once. CDR3 amino acids: CASSREGNQPQHF. The CDR3 region has the DNA TGTGCCAGCAGTAGGGAGGGGAATCAGCCCCAGCATTTT. This rearrangement joins TRBV7-9 to TRBJ1-5; D possibly corresponds to TRBD1 (5 bases). This CDR3 comprises 13 residues. From germline, CDR1 is SEHNR and CDR2 FQNEAQ (reference sequence). The V and J ends lost 6 bases and 4 bases respectively, with 10 bases between them.